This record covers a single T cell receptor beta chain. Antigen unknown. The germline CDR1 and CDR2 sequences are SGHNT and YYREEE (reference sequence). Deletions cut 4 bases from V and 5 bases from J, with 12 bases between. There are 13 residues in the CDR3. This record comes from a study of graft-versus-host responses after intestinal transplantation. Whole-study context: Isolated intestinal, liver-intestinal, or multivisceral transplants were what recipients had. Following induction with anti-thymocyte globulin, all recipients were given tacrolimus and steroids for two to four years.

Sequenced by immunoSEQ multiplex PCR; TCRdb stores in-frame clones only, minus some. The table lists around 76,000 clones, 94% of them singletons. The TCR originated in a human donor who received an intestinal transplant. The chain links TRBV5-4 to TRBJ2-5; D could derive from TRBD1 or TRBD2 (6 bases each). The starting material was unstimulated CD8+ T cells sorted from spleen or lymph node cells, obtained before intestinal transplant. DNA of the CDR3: TGTGCCAGCAGCCCCCGGGGGCGGGAGACCCAGTACTTC. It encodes CASSPRGRETQYF. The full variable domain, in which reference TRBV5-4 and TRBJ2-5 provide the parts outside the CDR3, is ETGVTQSPTHLIKTRGQQVTLRCSSQSGHNTVSWYQQALGQGPQFIFQYYREEENGRGNFPPRFSGLQFPNYSSELNVNALELDDSALYLCASSPRGRETQYFGPGTRLLVL.